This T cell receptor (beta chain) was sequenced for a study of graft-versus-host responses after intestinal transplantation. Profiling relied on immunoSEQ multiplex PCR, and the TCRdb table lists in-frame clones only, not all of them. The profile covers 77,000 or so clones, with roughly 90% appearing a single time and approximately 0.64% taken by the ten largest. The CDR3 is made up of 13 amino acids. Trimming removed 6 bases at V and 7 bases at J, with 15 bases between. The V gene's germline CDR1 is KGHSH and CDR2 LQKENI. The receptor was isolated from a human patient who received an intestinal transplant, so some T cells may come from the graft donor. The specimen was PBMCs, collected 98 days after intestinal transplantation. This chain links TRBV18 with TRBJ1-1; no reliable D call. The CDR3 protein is CASSLGVNGEAFF. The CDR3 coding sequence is TGTGCCAGCTCTCTTGGCGTGAACGGTGAAGCTTTCTTT. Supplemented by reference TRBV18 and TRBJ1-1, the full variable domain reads NAGVMQNPRHLVRRRGQEARLRCSPMKGHSHVYWYRQLPEEGLKFMVYLQKENIIDESGMPKERFSAEFPKEGPSILRIQQVVRGDSAAYFCASSLGVNGEAFFGQGTRLTVV.